This T cell receptor beta chain was obtained from a study of cytomegalovirus exposure and HLA in healthy donors. Study-wide results and limits: For TCR beta chains, V- and J-gene trimming was later linked to a missense DCLRE1C variant. Within an earlier analysis, most TCR beta V segments proved productive either about 90% or about 30% of the time.

PCR employed 60 Vbeta and 13 Jbeta primers. The authors' processing: Later, an analysis found around 77 million unique TCR beta chains, and some 10 million of these were shared. Measured with immunoSEQ multiplex PCR; TCRdb has only the in-frame clones, and not every one. V and J calls and clone size are copied from that table; D and trimming were computed from the DNA. The table has some 130,000 clones, 77% seen once. CDR1 and CDR2 from the germline V gene are MNHNS and SASEGT. V dropped 5 bases and J dropped 8; count of bases not matched to a gene: 5. The CDR3 has 14 amino acids. As for this clone: Its antigen remains unidentified.

This sequence joins TRBV6-1 and TRBJ1-4; TRBD1 aligns across 10 bases. This clonotype was obtained from a man aged 25-45 years in good health and CMV-seronegative. Sequences were obtained from PBMCs. CDR3 region: CASSPGQGVEKLFF. The CDR3 DNA follows: TGTGCCAGCAGTCCCGGACAGGGGGTGGAAAAACTGTTTTTT.